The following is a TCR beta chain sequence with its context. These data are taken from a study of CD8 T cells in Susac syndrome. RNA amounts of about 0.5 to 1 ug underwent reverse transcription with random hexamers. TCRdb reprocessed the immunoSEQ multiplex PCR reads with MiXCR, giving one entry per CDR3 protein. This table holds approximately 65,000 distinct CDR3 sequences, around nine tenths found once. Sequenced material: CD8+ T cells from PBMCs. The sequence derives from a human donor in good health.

The CDR3 nucleotides are TGCAGCGTTGTAAAGCTGAAAGGCTACACCTTC. Translating gives CSVVKLKGYTF. This chain links TRBV29-1 with TRBJ1-2, with no clear D. V was trimmed by 4 bases and J by 8 bases, leaving 11 bases between them. The CDR3 extends over 11 amino acids. CDR1 and CDR2 (germline): SQVTM, ANQGSEA. The variable domain in full, with the rest retrieved from reference TRBV29-1 and TRBJ1-2, is SAVISQKPSRDICQRGTSLTIQCQVDSQVTMMFWYRQQPGQSLTLIATANQGSEATYESGFVIDKFPISRPNLTFSTLTVSNMSPEDSSIYLCSVVKLKGYTFGSGTRLTVV.